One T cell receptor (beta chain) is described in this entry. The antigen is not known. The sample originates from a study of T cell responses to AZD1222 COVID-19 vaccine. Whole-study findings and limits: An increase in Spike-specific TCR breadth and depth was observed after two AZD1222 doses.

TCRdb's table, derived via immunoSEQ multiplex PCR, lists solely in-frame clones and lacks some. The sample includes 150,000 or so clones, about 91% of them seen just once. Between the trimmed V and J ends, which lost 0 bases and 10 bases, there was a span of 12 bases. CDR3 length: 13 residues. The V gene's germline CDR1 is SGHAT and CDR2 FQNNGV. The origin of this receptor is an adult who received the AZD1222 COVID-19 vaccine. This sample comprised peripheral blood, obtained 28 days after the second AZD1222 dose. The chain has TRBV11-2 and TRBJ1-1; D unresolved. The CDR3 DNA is TGTGCCAGCAGCTTAGATATGGCGCCGCGAGCTTTCTTT. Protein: CASSLDMAPRAFF.